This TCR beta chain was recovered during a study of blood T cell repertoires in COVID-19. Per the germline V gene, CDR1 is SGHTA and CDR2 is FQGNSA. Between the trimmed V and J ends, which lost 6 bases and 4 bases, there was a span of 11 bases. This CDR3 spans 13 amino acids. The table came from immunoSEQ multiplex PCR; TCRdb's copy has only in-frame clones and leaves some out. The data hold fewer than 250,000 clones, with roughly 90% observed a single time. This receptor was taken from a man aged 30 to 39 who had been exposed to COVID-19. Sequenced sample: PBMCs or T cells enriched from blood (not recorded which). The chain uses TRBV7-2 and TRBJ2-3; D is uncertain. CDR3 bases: TGTGCCAGCAGGGTACTGGGCCCAGATACGCAGTATTTT. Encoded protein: CASRVLGPDTQYF.